This is a list of T cell receptor beta chains from one sample in a study of cytomegalovirus exposure and HLA in healthy donors. The table came from immunoSEQ multiplex PCR; TCRdb's copy has only in-frame clones and leaves some out. Among about 150,000 clones, roughly three quarters were seen once, and the ten largest hold around 2.2%. Sequencing used PBMCs. Every receptor here comes from a young man in good health and CMV-seronegative. Each CDR3 is given with its conserved first and last residue. The D gene is left open where the match is weak.

NA,13,TRBV13,TRBJ2-7,CASKRVSTYEQYF
TRBD2,14,TRBV6-1,TRBJ2-7,CASTPSGRGYEQYF
TRBD1,14,TRBV15,TRBJ1-2,CATSREDRGYGYTF
TRBD1,12,TRBV29-1,TRBJ2-1,CSARQGNGEQFF
TRBD1,15,TRBV5-4,TRBJ2-7,CASSLGTGGVYEQYF
NA,14,TRBV6-5,TRBJ2-5,CASSSPPAAETQYF
TRBD2,15,TRBV5-4,TRBJ2-7,CASSSAGGPAHEQYF
TRBD1,15,TRBV30,TRBJ1-3,CAWRRQGARGNTIYF
NA,15,TRBV9,TRBJ1-1,CASSVARGGGTEAFF
TRBD1,14,TRBV6-5,TRBJ1-1,CASSPYQGDTEAFF
NA,13,TRBV18,TRBJ2-5,CASSQSGQETQYF
NA,16,TRBV21-1,TRBJ1-3,CASSKGPEARGNTIYF
TRBD2,18,TRBV10-1,TRBJ2-1,CASSPGLAGEGPYNEQFF
TRBD1,15,TRBV2,TRBJ1-3,CASSTTGVLANTIYF
TRBD1,14,TRBV15,TRBJ1-5,CATSTTGARQPQHF
NA,15,TRBV6-1,TRBJ1-5,CASSDGGPLIQPQHF
NA,15,TRBV19,TRBJ2-7,CASSISGSSYYEQYF
NA,11,TRBV11-2,TRBJ2-5,CASSLFKTQYF
NA,14,TRBV6-4,TRBJ2-2,CASSDGTPTGELFF
TRBD1,13,TRBV7-2,TRBJ2-1,CASRPGQGNEQFF
NA,14,TRBV27,TRBJ1-4,CASSTSRLNEKLFF
TRBD1,13,TRBV5-1,TRBJ1-2,CASSGTGGYGYTF
TRBD2,15,TRBV11-3,TRBJ2-1,CASSSRAGGSNEQFF
NA,15,TRBV2,TRBJ1-2,CASRVARVRMSGYTF
TRBD2,18,TRBV5-1,TRBJ2-3,CASSPGTSGNLRTDTQYF
NA,14,TRBV7-2,TRBJ1-1,CASSQGHLNTEAFF
TRBD2,12,TRBV27,TRBJ2-7,CASSSGLGEQYF
TRBD1,14,TRBV10-3,TRBJ1-2,CAISRDRENYGYTF